What follows are 17 T cell receptor beta chains derived from one specimen sequenced in a study of blood T cell repertoires in COVID-19. Generated by immunoSEQ multiplex PCR, the TCRdb table keeps only in-frame clones and is missing some. The sample contains approximately 70,000 clones, just over 85% of which appear only once. Sequencing used peripheral blood. The receptors originated from a human donor in a cohort sampled during active COVID-19.

V and J are TRBV29-1 and TRBJ2-1, with 9 positions matching TRBD1. The junction had 9 bases not matched to a gene; V was cut back by 5 bases and J by 7 bases. Germline lookup yields CDR1 SQVTM and CDR2 ANQGSEA. The CDR3 runs 14 residues. The CDR3 DNA is TGCAGCGTTCGAGAGGGACAGGGTGCTAATGAGCAGTTCTTC. This sequence encodes CSVREGQGANEQFF.

J is TRBJ1-2 and V is TRBV4-1; TRBD1 is a possible D gene (5 bases). Germline V gene data show CDR1 as MGHRA and CDR2 as YSYEKL. The CDR3 runs to 15 residues. The germline V and J ends were trimmed by 0 bases and 5 bases, with 13 bases remaining between them. The CDR3 DNA sequence: TGCGCCAGCAGCCAAGATCGGGGGGGGACGTATGGCTACACCTTC. It codes for CASSQDRGGTYGYTF.

This chain uses TRBV10-3 with TRBJ2-7; 7 bases are shared with TRBD2. The length of the CDR3 is 13 residues. V dropped 8 bases and J dropped 0; count of bases not matched to a gene: 4. The germline V gene encodes CDR1 ENHRY and CDR2 SYGVKD. The CDR3 nucleotides are TGTGCCATCCTTGGGGGGGACTCCTACGAGCAGTACTTC. It is translated as CAILGGDSYEQYF.

The genes are TRBV11-2 and TRBJ2-3; D possibly corresponds to TRBD2 (5 bases). Germline CDR1 SGHAT, CDR2 FQNNGV. There are 17 residues in the CDR3. Trimming took 0 bases from V and 2 from J, leaving 15 bases between them. The CDR3 coding sequence is TGTGCCAGCAGCTTAGATTTCGGACTCCACTTCACAGATACGCAGTATTTT. Translating it yields CASSLDFGLHFTDTQYF.

V and J are TRBV11-3 and TRBJ2-3; D is perhaps TRBD1 (5 bases). The CDR3 spans 13 residues. V lost 1 base and J 4 bases, leaving 6 bases between the germline ends. Germline V gene sequence: CDR1 SGHNT, CDR2 YENEEA. The CDR3: CASSLATADTQYF. The CDR3 region has the DNA TGTGCCAGCAGCTTAGCGACAGCAGATACGCAGTATTTT.

The chain combines TRBV7-9 with TRBJ1-1; possible D gene TRBD1, 6 bases. Germline lookup yields CDR1 SEHNR and CDR2 FQNEAQ (reference sequence). The CDR3 is 15 residues long. V was pared by 4 bases and J by 4 bases, with 16 bases between. Here the CDR3 reads CASSSQEQGGTEAFF. The CDR3 DNA is TGTGCCAGCAGCTCCCAAGAACAGGGCGGCACTGAAGCTTTCTTT. Full variable domain (missing parts from reference TRBV7-9 and TRBJ1-1): DTGVSQNPRHKITKRGQNVTFRCDPISEHNRLYWYRQTLGQGPEFLTYFQNEAQLEKSRLLSDRFSAERPKGSFSTLEIQRTEQGDSAMYLCASSSQEQGGTEAFFGQGTRLTVV.

V usage is TRBV10-3 and J usage is TRBJ1-6; 7 bases agree with TRBD1. The germline V gene has CDR1 ENHRY and CDR2 SYGVKD. V was clipped by 6 bases and J by 6 bases; unmatched bases: 5. The CDR3 is 14 amino acids. The CDR3 coding sequence is TGTGCCATCAGGGGGGACAGTCTTAATTCACCCCTCCACTTT. Protein product: CAIRGDSLNSPLHF.

This clone was recorded a few times. The rearrangement links TRBV7-9 to TRBJ2-7, with a weak D call TRBD2 (6 bases). The ends were cut back, 3 bases at V and 3 bases at J, with 12 bases in the middle. Germline V CDR1 and CDR2: SEHNR, FQNEAQ (reference sequence). The CDR3 totals 14 residues. The CDR3 DNA sequence: TGTGCCAGCAGCTTCACTAGCACCGGCTACGAGCAGTACTTC. This translates into CASSFTSTGYEQYF. The entire variable domain, with the rest obtained from reference TRBV7-9 and TRBJ2-7, is as follows: DTGVSQNPRHKITKRGQNVTFRCDPISEHNRLYWYRQTLGQGPEFLTYFQNEAQLEKSRLLSDRFSAERPKGSFSTLEIQRTEQGDSAMYLCASSFTSTGYEQYFGPGTRLTVT.

The rearrangement uses TRBV28 and TRBJ2-1, with a tentative D call TRBD1 (5 bases). This CDR3 has 15 residues. Germline V CDR1 and CDR2: MDHEN, SYDVKM. V was clipped by 6 bases and J by 8 bases, with 20 bases between them. This CDR3 reads CASSPPGQGSDEQFF. DNA for the CDR3: TGTGCCAGCAGCCCCCCAGGTCAGGGATCGGATGAGCAGTTCTTC. The entire variable domain, with the rest obtained from reference TRBV28 and TRBJ2-1, is as follows: DVKVTQSSRYLVKRTGEKVFLECVQDMDHENMFWYRQDPGLGLRLIYFSYDVKMKEKGDIPEGYSVSREKKERFSLILESASTNQTSMYLCASSPPGQGSDEQFFGPGTRLTVL.

V is TRBV4-1 and J is TRBJ2-2; a possible D gene is TRBD1 (5 bases). V lost 0 bases and J lost 7, with 12 bases in between. CDR1 is MGHRA, CDR2 YSYEKL, per germline. The CDR3 spans 15 residues. In DNA, the CDR3 is TGCGCCAGCAGCCAAGATACCCAGGGTGTCGGGGAGCTGTTTTTT. Its protein product is CASSQDTQGVGELFF.

This chain links TRBV14 with TRBJ1-4; 9 positions match TRBD1. CDR3 size: 13 residues. Per germline, CDR1 SGHDN and CDR2 FVKESK. V gave up 2 bases and J gave up 8 bases; unmatched junction bases: 0. CDR3 in DNA: TGTGCCAGCAGCCAAACAGGGGGCGAAAAACTGTTTTTT. Its protein is CASSQTGGEKLFF. Together with reference TRBV14 and TRBJ1-4, the CDR3 gives the full variable domain: EAGVTQFPSHSVIEKGQTVTLRCDPISGHDNLYWYRRVMGKEIKFLLHFVKESKQDESGMPNNRFLAERTGGTYSTLKVQPAELEDSGVYFCASSQTGGEKLFFGSGTQLSVL.

The J gene is TRBJ2-5, the V gene TRBV3-1 (or the pseudogene TRBV3-2); TRBD2 matches 11 bases. V lost 2 bases and J lost 5; bases outside the gene matches: 7. This CDR3 contains 16 residues. The germline V gene encodes CDR1 LGHDT and CDR2 YNNKEL (reference sequence). The chain's CDR3 is CASSQLAGGTRETQYF. DNA for the CDR3: TGTGCCAGCAGCCAACTAGCGGGAGGAACCAGGGAGACCCAGTACTTC.

CDR3 region: CASTSGTAPNYGYTF. CDR3 nucleotide sequence: TGCGCCAGCACCTCCGGGACAGCCCCTAACTATGGCTACACCTTC. The V call is TRBV5-1, the J call TRBJ1-2, with 7 positions matching TRBD1. CDR1 and CDR2 from the germline V gene are SGHRS and YFSETQ. V shed 6 bases, J shed 0 bases, and the junction held 8 bases outside the gene matches. This CDR3 is 15 amino acids long.

DNA of the CDR3: TGTGCAAGTCGCTTATTAGCGGGTAGCGACAATGAGCAGTTCTTC. This encodes CASRLLAGSDNEQFF. This chain connects TRBV12-2 to TRBJ2-1; the table's D gene call, TRBD2, was not cross checked with the DNA. TRBV12-2 is recorded as a pseudogene. This CDR3 spans 15 amino acids.

The chain employs TRBV11-2 and TRBJ2-1; TRBD2 is a possible D gene (6 bases). The germline V and J ends were trimmed by 4 bases and 5 bases, with 18 bases remaining between them. The CDR3 sequence is 16 residues long. CDR1 is SGHAT, CDR2 FQNNGV, per germline. DNA of the CDR3: TGTGCCAGCAGCTCCCTGACTAGAAGGGCGGACAATGAGCAGTTCTTC. Its translation is CASSSLTRRADNEQFF.

The chain has TRBV3-1 (or the pseudogene TRBV3-2) and TRBJ1-1, with a possible D match to TRBD1 (5 bases). The germline gives CDR1 LGHDT, CDR2 YNNKEL (reference sequence). V lost 3 bases to trimming and J lost 1 base, with 12 bases between them. There are 15 residues in the CDR3. The CDR3 reads CASSQGEGGNTEAFF. The CDR3 coding sequence is TGTGCCAGCAGCCAGGGGGAGGGAGGGAACACTGAAGCTTTCTTT.

The CDR3, as DNA: TGCGCCAGCAGTGAGACACGACAGGGTTCGAACACTGAAGCTTTCTTT. Translated: CASSETRQGSNTEAFF. The chain has TRBV10-1 and TRBJ1-1; 7 bases are a match to TRBD1. The junction had 7 bases not matched to a gene; V was cut back by 2 bases and J by 1 base. This CDR3 is 16 amino acids long. Germline V lookup: CDR1 WNHNN, CDR2 SYGVQD (reference sequence).